This is a list of T cell receptor beta chains from one sample in a study of cytomegalovirus exposure and HLA in healthy donors. Only in-frame clones appear in the TCRdb table, and some are missing; sequencing was by immunoSEQ multiplex PCR. The sample lists more than 95,000 clones; 8% to 11% were seen once. The source material was PBMCs. These receptors were collected from a young woman in good health and CMV-seropositive. Both conserved end residues are part of each CDR3. A D gene is named only where the DNA matches it firmly. Clone size is stated in some rows and not others, as once, few, many or a class when expanded.

clone size,J gene,D gene,V gene,CDR3 DNA,CDR3 protein
few,TRBJ2-3,-,TRBV28,TGTGCCAGCAGTTTACAGGGGCCAGATACGCAGTATTTT,CASSLQGPDTQYF
-,TRBJ1-1,-,TRBV6-5,TGTGCCAGCAGTTACTCGATAGAGAGGAACCGAGTAACTTTCTTT,CASSYSIERNRVTFF
few,TRBJ2-7,-,TRBV7-7,TGTGCTAGCAGCCCAGACTTGAGCTCCTACGAGCAGCACTTC,CASSPDLSSYEQHF
-,TRBJ2-1,-,TRBV6-5,TGTGCCAGCAGTGACTCGATCTACTACAATGAGCAGTTCTTC,CASSDSIYYNEQFF
few,TRBJ1-5,-,TRBV2,TGTGCCAGCAGTGTTGGGGCCAATGGGGGCAATCAGCCCCAGCATTTT,CASSVGANGGNQPQHF
few,TRBJ1-1,-,TRBV7-9,TGTGCCAGCAGCTTAAGTGGGGGCGCGGGAGTAGCTTTCTTT,CASSLSGGAGVAFF
few,TRBJ1-1,-,TRBV5-4,TGTGCCAGCAGCTTGGGAGTGAACACTGAAGCTTTCTTT,CASSLGVNTEAFF
-,TRBJ2-2,TRBD2,TRBV28,TGTGCCAGCAGTCCTAGCGGACCTAACACCGGGGAGCTGTTTTTT,CASSPSGPNTGELFF
-,TRBJ2-3,-,TRBV25-1,TGTGCCAGCAGCCTGACTAGTAGGGATACGCAGTATTTT,CASSLTSRDTQYF
-,TRBJ2-7,-,TRBV28,TGTGCCAGCAACCCCTCCGGGAGAAACCACGAGCAGTACTTC,CASNPSGRNHEQYF
few,TRBJ2-2,TRBD2,TRBV7-3,TGTGCCAGCAGCACATCCGGGACTAGTATGGCCGGGGAGCTGTTTTTT,CASSTSGTSMAGELFF
few,TRBJ1-4,-,TRBV11-2,TGTGCCAGCAGCTTAGGCGGGGTTCGCGCTGAAAAACTGTTTTTT,CASSLGGVRAEKLFF
few,TRBJ1-4,-,TRBV5-1,TGCGCCAGCAGCATAGACAGGTTGACAAATGAAAAACTGTTTTTT,CASSIDRLTNEKLFF
-,TRBJ2-2,-,TRBV25-1,TGTGCCAGCAGTACAGACAGTCCAACCGGGGAGCTGTTTTTT,CASSTDSPTGELFF
few,TRBJ1-3,-,TRBV13,TGTGCCAGCAGCTTAGGGAGGGCTGGAAACACCATATATTTT,CASSLGRAGNTIYF
-,TRBJ1-2,TRBD1,TRBV28,TGTGCCACCCGAGGGGACCAGGAATCAGGGGGAAAAGGCTACACCTTC,CATRGDQESGGKGYTF
-,TRBJ1-5,-,TRBV6-1,TGTGCCAGCACCCAAAGAGGACAGCCCCAGCATTTT,CASTQRGQPQHF
-,TRBJ1-1,-,TRBV6-5,TGTGCCAGTAGGCGAGGAGACACTGAAGCTTTCTTT,CASRRGDTEAFF
-,TRBJ2-7,-,TRBV19,TGTGCCAGTAGTACCCCGGGACTTGGCTACGAGCAGTACTTC,CASSTPGLGYEQYF
few,TRBJ1-5,-,TRBV6-6,TGTGCCAGCAGTTACGCAGACAGGCAAAATCAGCCCCAGCATTTT,CASSYADRQNQPQHF
-,TRBJ2-7,TRBD1,TRBV5-1,TGCGCCAGCAGCGTCGACAGGGGGGTCTACGAGCAGTACTTC,CASSVDRGVYEQYF
few,TRBJ1-2,-,TRBV7-8,TGTGCCAGCAGCCTAACAGAGAACTATGGCTACACCTTC,CASSLTENYGYTF
few,TRBJ2-3,-,TRBV4-1,TGCGCCAGCAGCCATAGTCGGGAGAATACAGATACGCAGTATTTT,CASSHSRENTDTQYF
-,TRBJ1-5,-,TRBV19,TGTGCCAGTAGTCCAATCCCCATTCACAGGGCGGATCAGCCCCAGCATTTT,CASSPIPIHRADQPQHF
-,TRBJ2-5,-,TRBV30,TGTGCCTGGAGTGTCGGAGAGACCCAGTACTTC,CAWSVGETQYF
few,TRBJ1-2,TRBD1,TRBV7-3,TGTGCCAGCAGCCCCCAGGACAGGGATGACTATGGCTACACCTTC,CASSPQDRDDYGYTF
-,TRBJ2-1,-,TRBV2,TGTGCCAGCCATCCCCCCTCCTACAATGAGCAGTTCTTC,CASHPPSYNEQFF
-,TRBJ2-7,-,TRBV10-3,TGTGCCATCAGTGAGTTTGCGGGCCAGGGGGGATACGAGCAGTACTTC,CAISEFAGQGGYEQYF
few,TRBJ1-5,TRBD1,TRBV9,TGTGCCAGCAGCGTAGGACAGGGTGATTTCGGGCAGCCCCAGCATTTT,CASSVGQGDFGQPQHF
few,TRBJ2-1,-,TRBV7-2,TGTGCCAGCAGCTTAAGTACTAGTAGTAACAATGAGCAGTTCTTC,CASSLSTSSNNEQFF
few,TRBJ2-3,-,TRBV19,TGTGCCAGTAGTATGGCGGGGCGGGGATGGGATACGCAGTATTTT,CASSMAGRGWDTQYF
few,TRBJ2-7,TRBD1,TRBV28,TGTGCCAGCAGTTCACAGGGGGCCGCCTACGAGCAGTACTTC,CASSSQGAAYEQYF
few,TRBJ2-6,-,TRBV28,TGTGCCAGCAGTTTATTCTGGGGAGGAGGTAGAGGATCGAGTGGGGCCAACGTCCTGACTTTC,CASSLFWGGGRGSSGANVLTF
few,TRBJ2-1,TRBD2,TRBV5-1,TGCGCCAGCAGGGGGGGTGGCGGGAGGAGCTCCTACAATGAGCAGTTCTTC,CASRGGGGRSSYNEQFF
-,TRBJ2-7,TRBD1,TRBV28,TGTGCCAGCAGCTCCGGGACAGCCCCCTACGAGCAGTACTTC,CASSSGTAPYEQYF
few,TRBJ2-1,TRBD1,TRBV5-8,TGTGCCAGCAGCTTGGGACAGGGAATAGGTCGGGATGAGCAGTTCTTC,CASSLGQGIGRDEQFF
few,TRBJ2-2,TRBD2,TRBV2,TGTGCCCGCGAGGCTAGCGGGAGCGGGAACGGGGAGCTGTTTTTT,CAREASGSGNGELFF
-,TRBJ2-1,TRBD2,TRBV11-3,TGTGCCAGCAGCCCCGCGCTAGCGGGAGTTGTCTATGAGCAGTTCTTC,CASSPALAGVVYEQFF
-,TRBJ1-4,-,TRBV29-1,TGCAGCGTCAGGGTGTATGAAAAACTGTTTTTT,CSVRVYEKLFF
-,TRBJ1-5,-,TRBV6-1,TGTGCCAGCACCGAATGGCTCAATCAGCCCCAGCATTTT,CASTEWLNQPQHF
few,TRBJ1-5,TRBD1,TRBV15,TGTGCCACCAGCAGGCCCATTGGACAGGGAGGGAGCAATCAGCCCCAGCATTTT,CATSRPIGQGGSNQPQHF
few,TRBJ2-7,TRBD2,TRBV19,TGTGCCAAAGGGTGGGCGGGAGATAATCTAGATGAGCAGTACTTC,CAKGWAGDNLDEQYF
-,TRBJ1-4,-,TRBV19,TGTGCCAGTAGTCCACCTGGGGGAGGAAGGAGGGAAAAACTGTTTTTT,CASSPPGGGRREKLFF
-,TRBJ1-2,-,TRBV27,TGTGCCAGCAGCCGGGCAATCGGGAATAACTATGGCTACACCTTC,CASSRAIGNNYGYTF
once,TRBJ2-7,-,TRBV11-2,TGTGCCAGCAGCTTAAACAGAGACTACGAGCAGTACTTC,CASSLNRDYEQYF
few,TRBJ2-7,-,TRBV19,TGTGCCAGTAGTTCTTTAGGAGGGATCGGCTACGAGCAGTACTTC,CASSSLGGIGYEQYF
few,TRBJ1-1,-,TRBV4-2,TGTGCCAGCAGCCGAAGTACCGGGACAAGCAACACTGAAGCTTTCTTT,CASSRSTGTSNTEAFF
-,TRBJ2-7,TRBD2,TRBV7-9,TGTGCCACGAGGCGGGGACTAGCTTTGAAGCAGTACTTC,CATRRGLALKQYF
-,TRBJ1-2,-,TRBV4-1,TGCGCCAGCAGCCGTCCGGGACTGCTAGATGGCTACACCTTC,CASSRPGLLDGYTF
few,TRBJ1-2,-,TRBV28,TGTGCCAGCAGGGGTTCGGGGGGCTACACCTTC,CASRGSGGYTF
-,TRBJ1-5,TRBD1,TRBV6-6,TGTGCCAGCAGTTACTCGACAGGGGGGCCCCAGCATTTT,CASSYSTGGPQHF
few,TRBJ1-1,-,TRBV19,TGTGCCAGTAGTATGACAGTTAACACTGAAGCTTTCTTT,CASSMTVNTEAFF
-,TRBJ1-5,-,TRBV28,TGTGCCAGCAGCTTACGCAGGGATTTGGGCAATCAGCCCCAGCATTTT,CASSLRRDLGNQPQHF
few,TRBJ2-6,-,TRBV28,TGTGCCAGCAGTTTAAGTTCCGGCTCTGGGGCCAACGTCCTGACTTTC,CASSLSSGSGANVLTF
few,TRBJ2-3,TRBD2,TRBV27,TGTGCCAGCAGTTTATTTCTAGCGGGAGGGGGCACAGATACGCAGTATTTT,CASSLFLAGGGTDTQYF
-,TRBJ1-5,-,TRBV21-1,TGTGCCGCCCCGAGAGGGTGGGATATCGGCAATCAGCCCCAGCATTTT,CAAPRGWDIGNQPQHF
-,TRBJ2-3,-,TRBV19,TGTGCCACTGCAGCGGGTAGCACAGATACGCAGTATTTT,CATAAGSTDTQYF
-,TRBJ1-5,TRBD1,TRBV19,TGTGCCAGTAGTTTGCCTGGACAGGGAGGTCAGCCCCAGCATTTT,CASSLPGQGGQPQHF
few,TRBJ2-2,-,TRBV2,TGTGCCAGCACTCCGGACGTCGGGTCCGCGGGCGGGGAGCTGTTTTTT,CASTPDVGSAGGELFF